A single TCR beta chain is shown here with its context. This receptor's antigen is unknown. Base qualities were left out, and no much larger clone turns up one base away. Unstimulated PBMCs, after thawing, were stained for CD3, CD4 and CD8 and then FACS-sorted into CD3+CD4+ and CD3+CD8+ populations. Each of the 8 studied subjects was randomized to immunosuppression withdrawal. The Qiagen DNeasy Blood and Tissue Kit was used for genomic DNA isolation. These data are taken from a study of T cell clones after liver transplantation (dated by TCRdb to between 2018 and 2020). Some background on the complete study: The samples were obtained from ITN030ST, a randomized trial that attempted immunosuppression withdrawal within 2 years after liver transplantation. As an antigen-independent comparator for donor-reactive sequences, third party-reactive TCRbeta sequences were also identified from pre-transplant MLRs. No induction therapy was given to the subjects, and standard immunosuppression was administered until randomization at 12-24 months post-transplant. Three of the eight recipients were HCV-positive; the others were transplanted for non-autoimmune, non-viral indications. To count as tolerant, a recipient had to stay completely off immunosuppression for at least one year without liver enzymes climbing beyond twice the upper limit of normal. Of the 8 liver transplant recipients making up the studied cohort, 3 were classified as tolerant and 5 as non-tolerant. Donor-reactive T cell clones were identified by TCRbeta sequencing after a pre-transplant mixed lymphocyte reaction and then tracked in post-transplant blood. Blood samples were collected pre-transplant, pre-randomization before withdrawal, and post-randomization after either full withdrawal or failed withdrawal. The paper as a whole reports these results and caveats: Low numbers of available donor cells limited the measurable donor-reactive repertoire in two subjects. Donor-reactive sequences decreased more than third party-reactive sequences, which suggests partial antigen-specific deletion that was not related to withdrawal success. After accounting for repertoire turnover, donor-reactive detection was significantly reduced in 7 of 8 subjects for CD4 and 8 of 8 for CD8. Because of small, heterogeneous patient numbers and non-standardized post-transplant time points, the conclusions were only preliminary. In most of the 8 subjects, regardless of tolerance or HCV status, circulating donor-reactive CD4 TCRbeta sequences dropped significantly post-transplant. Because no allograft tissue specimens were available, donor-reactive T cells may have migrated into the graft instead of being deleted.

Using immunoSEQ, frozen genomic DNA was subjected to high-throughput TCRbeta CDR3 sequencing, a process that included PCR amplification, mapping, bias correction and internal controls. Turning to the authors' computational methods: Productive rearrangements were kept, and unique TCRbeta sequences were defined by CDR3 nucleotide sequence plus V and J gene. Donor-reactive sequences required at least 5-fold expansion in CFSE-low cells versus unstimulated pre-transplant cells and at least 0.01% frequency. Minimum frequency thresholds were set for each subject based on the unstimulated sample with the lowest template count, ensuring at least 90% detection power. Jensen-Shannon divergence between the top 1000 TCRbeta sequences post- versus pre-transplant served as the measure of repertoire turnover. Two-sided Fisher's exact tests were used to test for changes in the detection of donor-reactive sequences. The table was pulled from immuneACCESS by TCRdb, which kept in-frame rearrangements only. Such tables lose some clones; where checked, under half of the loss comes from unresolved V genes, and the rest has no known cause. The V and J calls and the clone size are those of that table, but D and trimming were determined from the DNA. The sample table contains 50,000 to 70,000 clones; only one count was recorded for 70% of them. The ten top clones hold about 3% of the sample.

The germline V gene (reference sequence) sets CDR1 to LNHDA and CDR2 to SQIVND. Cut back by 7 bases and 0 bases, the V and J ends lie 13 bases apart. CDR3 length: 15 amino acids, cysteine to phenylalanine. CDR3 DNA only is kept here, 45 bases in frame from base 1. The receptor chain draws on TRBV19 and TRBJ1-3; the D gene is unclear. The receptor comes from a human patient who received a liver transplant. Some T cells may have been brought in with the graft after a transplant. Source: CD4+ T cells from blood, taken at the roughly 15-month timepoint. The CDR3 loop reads CASKETSSSGNTIYF. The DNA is TGTGCCAGTAAGGAGACCTCTAGCTCTGGAAACACCATATATTTT.